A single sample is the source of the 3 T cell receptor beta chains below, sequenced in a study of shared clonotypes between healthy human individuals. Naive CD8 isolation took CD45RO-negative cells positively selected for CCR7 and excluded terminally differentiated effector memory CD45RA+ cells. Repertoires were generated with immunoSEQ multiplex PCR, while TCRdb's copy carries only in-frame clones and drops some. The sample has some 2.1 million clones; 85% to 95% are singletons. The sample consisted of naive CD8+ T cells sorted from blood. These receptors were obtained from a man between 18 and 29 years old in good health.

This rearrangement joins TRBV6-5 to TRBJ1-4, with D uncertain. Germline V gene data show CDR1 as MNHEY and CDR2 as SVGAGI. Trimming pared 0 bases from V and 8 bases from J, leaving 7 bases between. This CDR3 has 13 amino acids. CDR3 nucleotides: TGTGCCAGCAGTTACTCGTTGGGGGAAAAACTGTTTTTT. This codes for CASSYSLGEKLFF.

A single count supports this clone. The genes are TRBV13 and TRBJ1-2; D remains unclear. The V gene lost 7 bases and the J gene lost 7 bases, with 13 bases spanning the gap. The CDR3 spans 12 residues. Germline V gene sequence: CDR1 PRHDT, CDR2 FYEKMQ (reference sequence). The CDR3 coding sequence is TGTGCCAGCAACTCCGGGGAGGTTGGCTACACCTTC. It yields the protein CASNSGEVGYTF.

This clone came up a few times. The CDR3 bases are TGTGCTAGTGGTTCGCCGGGGGTTGGCTACACCTTC. It codes for CASGSPGVGYTF. The chain combines TRBV12-5 with TRBJ1-2; perhaps TRBD1 as D (5 bases). CDR1 is LGHNT and CDR2 is FRNRAP in the germline V gene. The V end lost 4 bases, the J end lost 7 bases, and 10 bases lay between the germline ends. The CDR3 runs 12 residues.